This T cell receptor (beta chain) emerged from a study of early T cells in non-severe SARS-CoV-2 infection. Study-wide background: Chains stayed unpaired after sequencing of bulk RNA from unsorted whole blood.

The CDR3 is made up of 18 amino acids. Germline CDR1 and CDR2: SGHRS and YFSETQ. V lost 0 bases and J lost 2; bases outside the gene matches: 10. Regarding this clonotype: Its matching antigen is unknown.

Study observations and caveats: Anti-spike CD8 responses were favored by VDJdb matching, which missed private and CD4 specificities.

Unique molecular identifiers were added to individual cDNA molecules. TCRdb processed the 5' RACE reads anew with MiXCR; each CDR3 protein has one entry. The sample has roughly 90,000 distinct CDR3 sequences; around 15% are singletons. The chain employs TRBV5-1 and TRBJ2-3; 9 bases are a match to TRBD2. Specimen: whole blood. The receptor comes from an adult who was a healthcare worker with PCR-confirmed SARS-CoV-2 infection or an uninfected control (not recorded which). CDR3 in amino acids: CASSLARGTSSVTDTQYF. The CDR3 nucleotides read TGCGCCAGCAGCTTGGCTAGGGGGACTAGCTCCGTCACAGATACGCAGTATTTT.